This T cell receptor beta chain was captured by sequencing in a study of blood T cell repertoires in COVID-19. A remark on this clone: The sample has other DNA sequences that encode this CDR3 too.

Sequencing was performed with immunoSEQ multiplex PCR; in TCRdb, only in-frame clones are kept and a portion is missing. The sample lists around 50,000 clones; 85% to 95% were seen once. CDR3 length: 12 amino acids. Germline V gives CDR1 SGHRS, CDR2 YFSETQ. Deletions cut 2 bases from V and 4 bases from J, with 6 bases between. This TCR was recovered from a man between 60 and 75 years old with COVID-19, enrolled during active disease. Sequencing was performed on peripheral blood. J is TRBJ1-2 and V is TRBV5-1; a possible D gene is TRBD1 (6 bases). CDR3 nucleotide sequence: TGCGCCAGCAGCTTACAGGGCTATGGCTACACCTTC. Amino acids: CASSLQGYGYTF.